One sample yielded the 23 T cell receptor beta chains listed below, sequenced in a study of graft-versus-host responses after intestinal transplantation. TCRdb's copy holds only in-frame clones and misses some; the assay was immunoSEQ multiplex PCR. The table lists 13,000 to 15,000 clones, roughly a third of them singletons. The sequencing used alloreactive CD4+ T cells from a mixed lymphocyte reaction culture, collected before intestinal transplant. Subset given: CFSE-low proliferating T cells sorted from roughly six-day pre-transplant mixed lymphocyte reaction (GvH or HvG direction). All receptors come from a human patient who received an intestinal transplant.

Sample share makes this clone medium-sized. This rearrangement joins TRBV28 to TRBJ1-4; D not certain. Between the trimmed V and J ends, which lost 2 bases and 11 bases, there was a span of 12 bases. Germline CDR1 and CDR2: MDHEN and SYDVKM. The CDR3 consists of 13 residues. CDR3 sequence reads: CASSLRPDRKLFF. CDR3 bases: TGTGCCAGCAGTTTACGTCCGGACCGTAAACTGTTTTTT. The whole variable domain, filled in from reference TRBV28 and TRBJ1-4, reads DVKVTQSSRYLVKRTGEKVFLECVQDMDHENMFWYRQDPGLGLRLIYFSYDVKMKEKGDIPEGYSVSREKKERFSLILESASTNQTSMYLCASSLRPDRKLFFGSGTQLSVL.

This clone was counted between two and nine times. This chain connects TRBV5-1 to TRBJ2-7; D is unresolved. Trimming cost V 5 bases and J 1 base, with 16 bases left between them. The germline gives CDR1 SGHRS, CDR2 YFSETQ. CDR3 length: 15 residues. CDR3 region: CASSYSSGPSYEQYF. For the CDR3, the DNA is TGCGCCAGCAGTTACTCTAGTGGTCCTTCCTACGAGCAGTACTTC.

The V gene is TRBV7-3, the J gene TRBJ1-2; tentative D call: TRBD1 (6 bases). V gave up 5 bases and J gave up 7 bases, with 29 bases separating them. The germline V gene encodes CDR1 SGHTA and CDR2 FQGTGA. This CDR3 spans 18 amino acids. The CDR3 protein is CASSTGYRVGSLGGGYTF. As DNA, the CDR3 is TGTGCCAGCAGCACCGGATATAGAGTGGGCAGCCTAGGGGGTGGCTACACCTTC.

This clone has a handful of counts. A much larger clone differs from this one at a single base, so this may be a read error. The chain recombines TRBV18 with TRBJ1-2, with 9 positions matching TRBD1. Germline CDR1 and CDR2: KGHSH and LQKENI. This CDR3 comprises 17 residues. Written as DNA, the CDR3 is TGTGCCAGCGCACCACCGGTGACAGGGGGGAGCGGAGAAGGCTACACCTTC. Its protein product is CASAPPVTGGSGEGYTF.

This clone was counted only a few times. V and J are TRBV5-6 and TRBJ1-6; tentative D call: TRBD1 (6 bases). The CDR3 covers 16 residues. CDR1 and CDR2 (germline): SGHDT, YYEEEE. Deletions cut 0 bases from V and 9 bases from J, with 16 bases between. The CDR3 nucleotides read TGTGCCAGCAGCTTGGGGGGTGCAGGGACAAGTTCACCCCTCCACTTT. Its translation is CASSLGGAGTSSPLHF.

This rearrangement joins TRBV5-4 to TRBJ2-5, with D perhaps matching TRBD1 or TRBD2 (5 bases each). V lost 2 bases and J lost 4, with 15 bases in between. Germline V lookup: CDR1 SGHNT, CDR2 YYREEE (reference sequence). The CDR3 spans 15 residues. The CDR3 DNA follows: TGTGCCAGCAGCTTACCCCTTGGGGGAGTAGAGACCCAGTACTTC. Translated: CASSLPLGGVETQYF.

This clone was detected only a few times. This chain's CDR3 is CASSLADGGSPYGYTF. CDR3 bases: TGTGCCAGCAGCTTAGCGGACGGGGGCTCCCCCTATGGCTACACCTTC. The rearrangement joins TRBV13 to TRBJ1-2; possible D gene TRBD1, 6 bases. The ends were cut back, 1 base at V and 4 bases at J, with 16 bases in the middle. This CDR3 is 16 amino acids long. Germline V gene data show CDR1 as PRHDT and CDR2 as FYEKMQ (reference sequence).

This clone was counted only a few times. The V and J genes are TRBV7-6 and TRBJ1-5; D might be TRBD1 (5 bases). The V and J ends lost 5 bases and 7 bases respectively, with 15 bases between them. The CDR3 length is 14 residues. Germline V gives CDR1 SGHVS, CDR2 FNYEAQ. CDR3 DNA: TGTGCCAGCAGCGAGTACAGGTCGGGGCAGCCCCAGCATTTT. Residues: CASSEYRSGQPQHF.

This chain uses TRBV6-1 with TRBJ1-2; no definite D call. This CDR3 comprises 14 residues. V gave up 6 bases and J gave up 3 bases, with 14 bases separating them. CDR1 and CDR2 (germline): MNHNS, SASEGT. DNA for the CDR3: TGTGCCAGCAGCCGCACAAGGAGGGACTATGGCTACACCTTC. It yields the protein CASSRTRRDYGYTF.

This chain links TRBV6-9 with TRBJ1-1; D remains ambiguous. V gave up 3 bases and J gave up 0 bases, with 8 bases separating them. The CDR3 covers 14 residues. Per the germline V gene, CDR1 is MNHGY and CDR2 is SVAAGI. CDR3: CASSYSTVNTEAFF. CDR3 nucleotides: TGTGCCAGCAGTTACAGTACAGTGAACACTGAAGCTTTCTTT.

The CDR3 protein is CASSVDPGGSSYEQYF. CDR3 nucleotide sequence: TGTGCCAGCAGCGTAGACCCAGGGGGGAGCTCCTACGAGCAGTACTTC. The V and J genes are TRBV9 and TRBJ2-5; D possibly corresponds to TRBD1 (7 bases). The DNA end is more similar to TRBJ2-7, so the J call may be wrong. The CDR3 length is 16 residues. The germline V gene has CDR1 SGDLS and CDR2 YYNGEE.

This clone was recorded only once. The chain uses TRBV18 and TRBJ2-1; the match to TRBD2 covers 8 bases. V was pared by 0 bases and J by 6 bases, with 4 bases of the junction left unmatched. The CDR3 is 15 residues long. Per germline, CDR1 KGHSH and CDR2 LQKENI. The CDR3 spells CASSPPMAGGNEQFF. The CDR3 DNA sequence: TGTGCCAGCTCACCACCGATGGCGGGAGGCAATGAGCAGTTCTTC.

This clone has only a few counts. The chain employs TRBV6-1 and TRBJ2-5; D gene unclear. The CDR3 is 14 residues long. The V end was cut by 6 bases, the J end by 4 bases, with 15 bases between. Germline V lookup: CDR1 MNHNS, CDR2 SASEGT. The DNA for the CDR3 is TGTGCCAGCAGGACCTCCAAAGGTTTAGAGACCCAGTACTTC. Translation: CASRTSKGLETQYF.

By share, this clone counts as medium-sized. The V call is TRBV18, the J call TRBJ1-4; TRBD1 matches 8 bases. V lost 3 bases and J lost 11; bases outside the gene matches: 5. Germline CDR1 reads KGHSH; CDR2 reads LQKENI. The CDR3 has 13 amino acids. The DNA for the CDR3 is TGTGCCAGCTCACCTGGGACAGGACTGAAACTGTTTTTT. Its protein is CASSPGTGLKLFF.

The J gene is TRBJ2-4, the V gene TRBV11-2; TRBD2 is a possible D gene (5 bases). Germline CDR1 and CDR2: SGHAT and FQNNGV. This CDR3 spans 15 amino acids. Trimming shortened V by 1 base and J by 6 bases, and 13 bases separated the two germline ends. Here the CDR3 reads CASSLASGVGNIQYF. CDR3 DNA: TGTGCCAGCAGCTTAGCATCCGGGGTGGGAAACATTCAGTACTTC. The whole variable domain, filled in from reference TRBV11-2 and TRBJ2-4, reads EAGVAQSPRYKIIEKRQSVAFWCNPISGHATLYWYQQILGQGPKLLIQFQNNGVVDDSQLPKDRFSAERLKGVDSTLKIQPAKLEDSAVYLCASSLASGVGNIQYFGAGTRLSVL.

This clone is labeled as medium-sized (0.01 to 0.1%). This chain uses TRBV18 with TRBJ2-5, with D uncertain. CDR1 is KGHSH, CDR2 LQKENI, per germline. This CDR3 spans 13 amino acids. Trimming cost V 3 bases and J 2 bases, with 7 bases left between them. In DNA, the CDR3 is TGTGCCAGCTCACCCCAGGTACAAGAGACCCAGTACTTC. Translation: CASSPQVQETQYF.

V is TRBV6-5 and J is TRBJ1-5; D is undetermined. CDR1 MNHEY and CDR2 SVGAGI come from the germline V gene. V was shortened by 5 bases and J by 0 bases, with 5 bases between the two germline ends. The CDR3 runs to 13 residues. CDR3 sequence (DNA): TGTGCCAGCAGTGAGGTTAGCAATCAGCCCCAGCATTTT. This gives the protein CASSEVSNQPQHF.

This chain links TRBV13 with TRBJ2-5; D is perhaps TRBD1 (7 bases). CDR3 length: 14 residues. The V end lost 5 bases, the J end lost 5 bases, and 15 bases lay between the germline ends. The germline gives CDR1 PRHDT, CDR2 FYEKMQ (reference sequence). In nucleotides, the CDR3 is TGTGCCAGCAGCACTCTGACAGGGAGGGAGACCCAGTACTTC. It specifies CASSTLTGRETQYF.

V is TRBV30 and J is TRBJ1-5; D remains unclear. Germline V CDR1 and CDR2: GTSNPN, SVGIG (reference sequence). There are 15 residues in the CDR3. Trimming pared 2 bases from V and 2 bases from J, leaving 13 bases between. CDR3 DNA: TGTGCCTGGAGTCCGTCTTCGTGGGGCAATCAGCCCCAGCATTTT. Residues: CAWSPSSWGNQPQHF.

The chain joins TRBV7-9 to TRBJ1-1, with 7 bases that match TRBD1. CDR3 length: 15 amino acids. Trimming at V came to 5 bases and at J to 5 bases, leaving 11 bases not matched to a gene. From germline, CDR1 is SEHNR and CDR2 FQNEAQ (reference sequence). The CDR3 loop reads CASSPLGQAGTEAFF. The CDR3 nucleotides are TGTGCCAGCAGCCCTCTCGGACAGGCGGGGACTGAAGCTTTCTTT.

This chain links TRBV28 with TRBJ2-1, with TRBD1 matching over 10 bases. Per germline, CDR1 MDHEN and CDR2 SYDVKM. V dropped 6 bases and J dropped 8; count of bases not matched to a gene: 7. The CDR3 is 14 residues long. The CDR3 loop reads CASRTGQGRYEQFF. The CDR3, as DNA: TGTGCCAGCAGAACGGGACAGGGGAGGTATGAGCAGTTCTTC. Filled out from reference TRBV28 and TRBJ2-1, the complete variable domain reads DVKVTQSSRYLVKRTGEKVFLECVQDMDHENMFWYRQDPGLGLRLIYFSYDVKMKEKGDIPEGYSVSREKKERFSLILESASTNQTSMYLCASRTGQGRYEQFFGPGTRLTVL.

The DNA of the CDR3 is TGTGCCAGCAGCGGATGGGAGGGGGTCACAGATACGCAGTATTTT. It translates to CASSGWEGVTDTQYF. The V and J genes are TRBV5-5 and TRBJ2-3; TRBD2 is a possible D gene (7 bases). CDR1 SGHKS and CDR2 YYEKEE come from the germline V gene (reference sequence). Trimming left V 4 bases short and J 2 bases short, with 14 bases between. The CDR3 contains 15 residues.

In DNA, the CDR3 is TGCGCCAGCAGCCCCTCCGGGGCCGTCTCCTACGAGCAGTACTTC. This gives the protein CASSPSGAVSYEQYF. The J gene is TRBJ2-7, the V gene TRBV5-1, with D tentatively TRBD1 or TRBD2 (5 bases each). The germline V and J ends were trimmed by 4 bases and 0 bases, with 14 bases remaining between them. The CDR3 has 15 amino acids. Germline V lookup: CDR1 SGHRS, CDR2 YFSETQ.